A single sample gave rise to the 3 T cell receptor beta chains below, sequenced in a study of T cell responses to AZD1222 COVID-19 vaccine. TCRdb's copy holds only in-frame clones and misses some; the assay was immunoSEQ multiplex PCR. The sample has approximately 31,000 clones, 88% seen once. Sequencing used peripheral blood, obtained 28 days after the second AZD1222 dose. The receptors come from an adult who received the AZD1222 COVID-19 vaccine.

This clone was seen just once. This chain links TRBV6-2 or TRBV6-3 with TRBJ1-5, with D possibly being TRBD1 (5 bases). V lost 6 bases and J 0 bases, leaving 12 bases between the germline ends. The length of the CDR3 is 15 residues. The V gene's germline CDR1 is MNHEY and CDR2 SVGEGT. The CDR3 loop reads CASSDSLYSNQPQHF. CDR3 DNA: TGTGCCAGCAGCGACAGCCTTTATAGCAATCAGCCCCAGCATTTT.

CDR3 nucleotide sequence: TGCGCCAGCACCGCCGGACAGGGGTCGGGTGGAAACACCATATATTTT. It encodes CASTAGQGSGGNTIYF. J is TRBJ1-3 and V is TRBV10-2; 9 bases map to TRBD1. Looked up from germline, CDR1 is WSHSY and CDR2 is SAAADI. The length of the CDR3 is 16 residues. The J segment lost 3 bases and the V segment lost 7 bases, leaving 10 bases of the junction unmatched.

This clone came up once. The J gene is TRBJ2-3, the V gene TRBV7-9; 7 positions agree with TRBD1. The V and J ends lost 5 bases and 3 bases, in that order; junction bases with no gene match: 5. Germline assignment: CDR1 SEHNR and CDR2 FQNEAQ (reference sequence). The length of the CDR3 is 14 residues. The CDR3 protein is CASSPGQETDTQYF. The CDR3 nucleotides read TGTGCCAGCAGCCCCGGACAGGAGACAGATACGCAGTATTTT.